This TCR beta chain comes out of a study of T cell repertoires in cytomegalovirus infection. On the study more broadly: Public TCR beta signatures provided an indication of both CMV infection and a matching HLA type. Findings and limits, study-wide: The study found HLA-C-restricted CMV-specific TCR beta clonotypes dominating the ex vivo response. Summed frequency of shared TCR beta families picked out CMV carriers who also had the relevant HLA.

Each CDR3 protein gets one entry after TCRdb re-called the reads with MiXCR. The data show about 310,000 distinct CDR3 sequences, around a sixth seen once. This clonotype was observed a handful of times. Its target is unknown. The CDR3 is 16 amino acids. V was pared by 0 bases and J by 3 bases, with 13 bases between. The source material was PBMCs. The TCR sequence derives from a human donor in good health (CMV status not recorded). Some clones in this sample may be carry-over from other donors' samples. The genes are TRBV12-3 or TRBV12-4 and TRBJ2-3; a possible D gene is TRBD1 (7 bases). The CDR3 DNA sequence: TGTGCCAGCAGTTTAGCTCCCAGGGGGGCAACAGATACGCAGTATTTT. Protein sequence: CASSLAPRGATDTQYF.